The present T cell receptor beta chain was sequenced within a study of beta chain features in type 1 diabetes. Study as a whole: Over all samples combined, around 110 million sorted cells were examined. Broader study findings: Among type 1 diabetes patients, VDJ junctions had fewer insertions and more deletions. All four CD4+ subsets of Type 1 diabetes patients contained TCRB CDR3s that were moderately but significantly shorter.

Isolated RNA was reverse transcribed in full, so expressed TCRB transcripts were sequenced. Repertoires were generated with immunoSEQ multiplex PCR, while TCRdb's copy carries only in-frame clones and drops some. The sample yields more than 300,000 clones, over 13% seen once. V shed 4 bases and J shed 0 bases, with 7 bases lying between them. Germline assignment: CDR1 GTSNPN and CDR2 SVGIG (reference sequence). The CDR3 covers 14 residues. Each sorted population was over 98% pure. The sample holds a few counts of this clone. Its antigen is as yet unknown. The TCR comes from a woman aged 18-30 years in good health. The material sequenced was naive CD4+ T cells from blood. V usage is TRBV30 and J usage is TRBJ2-6; no definite D call. The CDR3 DNA is TGTGCCTGGATAAGCATCTCTGGGGCCAACGTCCTGACTTTC. This codes for CAWISISGANVLTF.